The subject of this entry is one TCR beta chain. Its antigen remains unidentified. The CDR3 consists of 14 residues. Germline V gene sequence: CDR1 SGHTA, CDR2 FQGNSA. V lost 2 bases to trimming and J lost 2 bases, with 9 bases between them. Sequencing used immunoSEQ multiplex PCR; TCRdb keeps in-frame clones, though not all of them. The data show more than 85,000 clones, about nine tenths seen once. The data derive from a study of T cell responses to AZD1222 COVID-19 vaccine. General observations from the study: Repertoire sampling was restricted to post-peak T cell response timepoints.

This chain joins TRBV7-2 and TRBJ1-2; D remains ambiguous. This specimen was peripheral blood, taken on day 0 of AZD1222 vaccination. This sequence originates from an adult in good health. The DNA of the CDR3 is TGTGCCAGCAGCTTACGGAGGGCGAACTATGGCTACACCTTC. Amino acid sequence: CASSLRRANYGYTF.